The source of this TCR beta chain is a study of PD-1 blockade in classical Hodgkin lymphoma. All patients relapsed after autologous stem cell transplantation, and brentuximab vedotin exposure varied. On this clone itself: Its matching antigen is unknown.

The CDR3 has 15 residues. Germline-derived CDR1 and CDR2 are SEHNR and FQNEAQ (reference sequence). Trimming cost V 5 bases and J 4 bases; bases outside gene matches: 7. Broader study findings: The authors excluded patients who started nivolumab under 1 year after ASCT.

Method: immunoSEQ multiplex PCR; TCRdb's copy keeps in-frame clones and lacks some. The sample holds 10,000 to 15,000 clones, about four fifths seen once. The material was peripheral blood mononuclear cells (PBMCs), obtained at baseline. This chain joins TRBV7-9 and TRBJ1-5, with 8 bases identical to TRBD1. The clonotype originates from a human donor with classical Hodgkin lymphoma. CDR3 amino acids: CASSNQGAGNQPQHF. CDR3 nucleotides: TGTGCCAGCAGCAATCAGGGGGCCGGTAATCAGCCCCAGCATTTT.